This T cell receptor beta chain emerged from a study of cytomegalovirus exposure and HLA in healthy donors (dated by TCRdb to the late 2010s). About the investigation overall: According to an earlier analysis of around 600 of the donors, 150 million to 200 million T cells yielded over 100 million unique TCR beta sequences and 250 to 350 Gb of sequence data. An early release covering roughly 580 HLA-typed donors comprised 250 to 350 gigabases of sequencing data and about 90 million unique TCR sequences. Of the approximately 400 genotyped donors, over 80% were placed in the genetic ancestry cluster associated with self-reported Caucasian donors. The study aimed to test whether signatures of past pathogen exposure could be identified by cataloging public T cell receptors. The study used immunosequencing to profile the T cell repertoires of 666 subjects and linked those repertoires to cytomegalovirus serostatus. In addition to the first cohort of about 650 subjects, a separate validation cohort of over 90 different subjects was used. To predict cytomegalovirus infection status, the study brought together high-throughput TCR immunosequencing, statistical association of individual TCRs with disease status, and machine learning. In a later analysis, previously published TCR beta repertoires from about 640 donors were re-analyzed and high-resolution HLA genotyping was added so that TCR occurrence patterns could be studied. The later analysis used no new phenotypic data to find candidate immune exposures, relying instead on TCR beta sequences and their occurrence across donors. An earlier analysis of several hundred of the donors applied high-throughput TCR beta sequencing to assess whether each TCR beta V gene segment acted as functional or pseudogenic. Donor age, sex, ethnicity and CMV serostatus were collected together with the repertoire data. In a later genetic analysis, genome-wide SNP genotypes for about 60% of the 666 donors were used, and that subset was treated as a discovery cohort. All discovery cohort repertoires had been generated on a single sequencing platform. HLA typing covered class I and class II loci at four-digit resolution. The number of typed donors differed by locus: about 629-640 for A, B, C, DRB1 and DQB1; approximately 530 for DQA1; roughly 600 for DPA1; and 450 to 480 for DPB1. A few DR-DQ haplotypes were treated as single units for association and clustering because of strong linkage in the cohort. Across some 400 genotyped donors of the cohort, an average of approximately 240,000 unique TCR beta nucleotide sequences per donor were sequenced, and roughly a sixth of those sequences were non-productive.

Points the paper makes about the study in general: Across donors, most TCR sequences were observed very rarely, whereas some public TCRs were present in many individuals. An association between a missense DCLRE1C variant and V-gene and J-gene trimming of TCR beta chains was found in a later genetic analysis and replicated in an independent cohort. The only immune exposure information available for the cohort was CMV serostatus. In a later analysis, TCR association rates were found to vary across HLA loci, with the most associated TCRs seen for DRB1 alleles and the fewest for HLA-C alleles. The presence/absence analyses assumed that sequencing depth was roughly uniform across donors, and that assumption may not be true. A further reported finding was that TCR beta sequences accurately predicted the HLA-A and HLA-B alleles for most subjects in the first cohort. About 17 rarely observed V segments, including chromosome 9 orphons, were excluded from the earlier analysis of several hundred of the donors because counts were too low. In a later analysis, most CMV-associated TCR beta chains were found to appear HLA-restricted, with HLA associations seemingly driven largely by CMV exposure. At a false discovery rate of 0.05, a later analysis linked roughly 17,000 TCR beta sequences to specific HLA alleles. According to a later genetic analysis, donors in an Asian-associated ancestry cluster had fewer N-insertions in productive TCRs than the roughly 700-donor mean. HLA typing was unavailable for some donors at each locus, so association tests used only the typed subset. A later analysis reported that several top co-occurrence clusters appeared linked to parvovirus B19, influenza, CMV and Epstein-Barr virus. In a later analysis, HLA-associated TCR beta chains were found to be more clonally expanded and to have lower generation probabilities than equally common non-associated chains. The study listed approximately 150 TCR beta chains as associated with cytomegalovirus. Because the 87-base-pair reads could not distinguish some IMGT-functional V segments, including TRBV6-2 and TRBV6-3, those segments were excluded. Strong co-occurrence of HLA alleles, especially DR and DQ, made assigning TCR associations to individual alleles difficult. The authors suggested that the approach could potentially be extended to other disease states and immunological phenotypes. A group of highly shared sequence variants was considered likely to be a technical artifact of the sequencing pipeline. In an earlier analysis of 500 to 650 of the donors, most TCR beta V segments appeared in productive rearrangements about 87% or about 30% of the time, broadly matching IMGT annotations. In vitro tests confirmed that three of the cytomegalovirus-associated TCR beta chains recognize cytomegalovirus antigens. This cohort had only TCR beta chains sequenced, and the lack of alpha or paired-chain data limited which features could be detected. Cytomegalovirus status was reported to be diagnosed by the classifier with high specificity and sensitivity in both the original and validation cohorts. Linkage disequilibrium might explain the correlated functional status among segregating V segments, but an unknown experimental factor could not be ruled out.

The CDR3, cysteine through phenylalanine, is 15 amino acids long. The read is trimmed to its CDR3 DNA, 45 bases read in frame from base 1. Trimmed from V: 5 bases; trimmed from J: 3 bases; junction bases lacking a gene match: 5. CDR1 and CDR2, looked up from the germline V gene, are SGHTA and FQGNSA. In total, 666 healthy bone marrow donors made up the cohort. At the time of sampling, every cohort member was nominally healthy, though immune exposures that went unrecorded were likely present. The donor was CMV seronegative and belonged to the group of 352 seronegative cohort members. A peripheral blood sample was provided by each donor, and peripheral blood mononuclear cells were used for TCR beta sequencing. The Qiagen DNeasy Blood Extraction Kit was used to extract genomic DNA from the blood cell samples. As regards this clone: Its antigen has not been determined. No much larger clone is present one base from it, and per-base qualities are unavailable.

Libraries came from the immunoSEQ multiplex PCR assay. For the multiplex PCR, a mixture combining 60 forward primers for TCR Vbeta segments and 13 reverse primers for TCR Jbeta segments was used. Amplification of the CDR3 region of rearranged TCR beta genes was performed with a multiplex PCR assay on genomic DNA. The amplified TCR beta libraries were sequenced on the Illumina HiSeq System as 87-base-pair reads. Per the original workflow: A later analysis tallied approximately 87 million unique TCR beta chains across the 700 or so repertoires, and about 10 million of those chains were shared by two or more donors. To remove PCR and sequencing errors, raw reads were error-corrected and collapsed into unique sequences using a nearest-neighbor algorithm that merged closely related sequences. To assign V, D and J gene segments, CDR3 sequences were aligned to IMGT reference sequences. For a sequence to be retained, a match of at least six nucleotides to both a V gene segment and a J gene segment was required. A rearrangement counted as productive if the CDR3 had no stop codons and remained in frame with V and J, and every other rearrangement counted as non-productive. CDR3 was defined according to IMGT convention as the region running from the second conserved V-encoded cysteine to the conserved J-encoded phenylalanine. In an earlier analysis of around 540 of the donors, sequences lacking an unambiguous match to a single V gene segment were excluded. In an earlier analysis of 500 to 750 of the donors, V segments were called functional above 56.7% productive rearrangements and were called segregating when the between-donor standard deviation exceeded 5%. To diagnose cytomegalovirus status from the catalog of TCR beta chain sequences, a statistical classification framework was built. V and J gene assignment, in a later analysis, came from comparing TCR nucleotide sequences with IMGT/GENE-DB human TR gene sequences. The TCRdist pipeline was used in a later analysis to assign CDR3 sequences and most-parsimonious VDJ recombination scenarios. In a later analysis, each TCR beta chain was defined by its CDR3 amino acid sequence together with its V-gene family, and reads without a unique V-gene family were excluded. To address suspected cross-contamination and a sequencing artifact, a later analysis removed 592 highly shared, low-generation-probability nucleotide sequences. In a later analysis, a clonal expansion index was calculated for each public chain from normalized within-repertoire ranks of inferred template counts. In a later analysis, generation probabilities were computed using a VDJ recombination model fitted to out-of-frame rearrangements, and the results were checked against IGoR. A later analysis scored TCR-TCR, TCR-HLA and TCR-CMV co-occurrence with hypergeometric tests, applying a repertoire-size bias correction to TCR pairs. In a later analysis, false discovery rates were estimated by permuting HLA or CMV assignments 20 times. In a later analysis, co-occurring TCRs were grouped with DBSCAN, and TCRdist sequence similarity was added when clustering was performed within HLA-allele-positive subsets. Repertoires with fewer than 30,000 or more than 120,000 public chains were left out of co-occurrence clustering, as were about 5 repertoires with anomalous nucleotide sharing. In TCRdb, the immuneACCESS table is reduced to in-frame sequences with V and J assigned. These tables do not hold every clone; where another copy was compared, an unresolved V gene accounts for under half, and the others remain unexplained. The DNA was the basis for D and trimming; V, J and clone size are from that table. Within this sample are 140,000 to 150,000 clones, with 60% to 80% of them counted one time only. The leading ten clones occupy less than 2% of the sample.

This receptor was identified in a woman in her 30s in good health and CMV-seronegative. Specimen: PBMCs. The chain uses TRBV7-2 and TRBJ2-2; TRBD2 aligns with 8 central bases. The DNA sequence is TGTGCCAGCAGCGTCGCGGGAGGCTACACCGGGGAGCTGTTTTTT. This is translated as CASSVAGGYTGELFF.